The 5 T cell receptor beta chains below all came from one sample that was sequenced in a study of shared clonotypes between healthy human individuals. Cells designated naive CD8 were CD45RO-negative and were positively selected for CCR7, with terminally differentiated effector memory CD45RA+ cells excluded. Using immunoSEQ multiplex PCR, the repertoire was profiled, and TCRdb retains in-frame clones only, with some absent. Counted here are more than 2 million clones, roughly 95% occurring once; the ten biggest clones make up about 1.1%. Sequencing was performed on naive CD8+ T cells sorted from blood. The receptors shown here come from a man between 18 and 29 years old in good health.

J is TRBJ2-7 and V is TRBV4-1; 10 bases match TRBD1. Germline CDR1 reads MGHRA; CDR2 reads YSYEKL. J gave up 3 bases and V 0 bases, and 5 bases lay outside the gene matches. This CDR3 is built from 16 residues. The CDR3 DNA follows: TGCGCCAGCAGCCAAGACTGGACAGGGGGGTTCTACGAGCAGTACTTC. It yields the protein CASSQDWTGGFYEQYF.

This chain joins TRBV7-9 and TRBJ2-2; D is uncertain. The CDR3 loop spans 12 amino acids. CDR1 is SEHNR, CDR2 FQNEAQ, per germline (reference sequence). The V and J ends lost 6 bases and 4 bases respectively, with 6 bases between them. CDR3 nucleotide sequence: TGTGCCAGCAGTCGGCCCACCGGGGAGCTGTTTTTT. Translated, it gives CASSRPTGELFF.

Comment on this clone: Other DNA sequences of this sample code for an identical CDR3. The chain employs TRBV9 and TRBJ2-7; a weak D match, TRBD2 (5 bases). This CDR3 is built from 13 residues. Deletions cut 2 bases from V and 3 bases from J, with 9 bases between. Germline assignment: CDR1 SGDLS and CDR2 YYNGEE. CDR3 sequence (DNA): TGTGCCAGCAGCGTCGGGGTAGGCTACGAGCAGTACTTC. It codes for CASSVGVGYEQYF.

The chain employs TRBV10-2 and TRBJ2-4; D not certain. Germline V CDR1 and CDR2: WSHSY, SAAADI. V lost 7 bases, J lost 3 bases, and 10 bases lay in between. This CDR3 has 13 residues. CDR3 coding DNA: TGCGCCAGCAAAGGGTGGTTCAAAAACATTCAGTACTTC. Translation: CASKGWFKNIQYF.

The chain uses TRBV4-2 and TRBJ2-7; no reliable D call. From germline, CDR1 is LGHNA and CDR2 YNFKEQ. The CDR3 has 15 residues. The V and J ends lost 1 base and 1 base respectively, with 11 bases between them. CDR3 nucleotide sequence: TGTGCCAGCAGCCAAGTAATCGCAGAGTCCTACGAGCAGTACTTC. This translates into CASSQVIAESYEQYF.